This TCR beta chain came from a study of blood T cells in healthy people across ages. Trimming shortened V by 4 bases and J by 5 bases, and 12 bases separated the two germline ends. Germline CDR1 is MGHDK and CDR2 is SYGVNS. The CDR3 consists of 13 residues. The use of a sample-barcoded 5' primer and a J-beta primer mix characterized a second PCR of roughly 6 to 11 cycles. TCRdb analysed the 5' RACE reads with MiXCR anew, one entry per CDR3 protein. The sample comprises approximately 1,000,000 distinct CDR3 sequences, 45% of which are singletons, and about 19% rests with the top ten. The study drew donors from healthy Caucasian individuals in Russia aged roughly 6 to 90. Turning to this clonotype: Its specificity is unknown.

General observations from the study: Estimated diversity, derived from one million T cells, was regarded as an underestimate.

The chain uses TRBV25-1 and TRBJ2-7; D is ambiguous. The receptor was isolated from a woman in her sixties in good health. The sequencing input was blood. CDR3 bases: TGTGCCAGCAGTGCCCTCCCCCCGGACGAGCAGTACTTC. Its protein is CASSALPPDEQYF.